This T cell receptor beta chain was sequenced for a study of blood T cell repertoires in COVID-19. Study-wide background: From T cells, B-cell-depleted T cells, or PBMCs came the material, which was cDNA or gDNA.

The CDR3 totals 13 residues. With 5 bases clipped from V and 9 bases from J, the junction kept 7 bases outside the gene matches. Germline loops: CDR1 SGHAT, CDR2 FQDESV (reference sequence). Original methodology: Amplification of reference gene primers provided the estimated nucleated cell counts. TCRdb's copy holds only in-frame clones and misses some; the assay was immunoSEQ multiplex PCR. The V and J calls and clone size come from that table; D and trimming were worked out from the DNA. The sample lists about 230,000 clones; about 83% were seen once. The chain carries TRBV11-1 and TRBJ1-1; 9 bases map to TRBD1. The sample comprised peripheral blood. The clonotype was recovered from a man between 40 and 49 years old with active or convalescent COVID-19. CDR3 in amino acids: CASSPRDREKAFF. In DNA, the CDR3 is TGTGCCAGCAGCCCCCGGGACAGGGAAAAAGCTTTCTTT.